A single TCR beta chain is shown here with its context. Original analysis: Estimated nucleated cell counts came from reference gene primer amplification. The table came from immunoSEQ multiplex PCR; TCRdb's copy has only in-frame clones and leaves some out. D and trimming come from the DNA, and the V and J calls and clone size come from that table. Seen here are about 180,000 clones, about 84% observed once, and the top ten hold roughly 7%. The source of the sample is a study of blood T cell repertoires in COVID-19. Sequencing was done on a sample of peripheral blood. The TCR originated in a human donor in a cohort sampled during active COVID-19.

CDR3 in amino acids: CASSFGTGKAFF. The CDR3 DNA is TGTGCCAGCAGCTTCGGGACAGGGAAAGCTTTCTTT. The chain couples TRBV5-6 to TRBJ1-1, with 9 bases fitting TRBD1. This CDR3 comprises 12 residues. Germline V gives CDR1 SGHDT, CDR2 YYEEEE. Losses at the gene ends were 2 bases for V and 9 bases for J; bases not matched to a gene: 2.